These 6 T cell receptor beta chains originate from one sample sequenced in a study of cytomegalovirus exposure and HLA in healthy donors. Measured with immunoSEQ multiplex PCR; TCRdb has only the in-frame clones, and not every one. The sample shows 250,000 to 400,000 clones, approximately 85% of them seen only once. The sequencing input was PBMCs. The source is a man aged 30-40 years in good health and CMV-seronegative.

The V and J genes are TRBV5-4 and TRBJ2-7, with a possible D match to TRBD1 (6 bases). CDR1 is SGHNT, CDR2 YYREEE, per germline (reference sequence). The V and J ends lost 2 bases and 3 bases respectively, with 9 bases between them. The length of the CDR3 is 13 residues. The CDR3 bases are TGTGCCAGCAGCTTTCCGGACAGCTACGAGCAGTACTTC. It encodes CASSFPDSYEQYF. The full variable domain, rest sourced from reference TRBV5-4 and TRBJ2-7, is ETGVTQSPTHLIKTRGQQVTLRCSSQSGHNTVSWYQQALGQGPQFIFQYYREEENGRGNFPPRFSGLQFPNYSSELNVNALELDDSALYLCASSFPDSYEQYFGPGTRLTVT.

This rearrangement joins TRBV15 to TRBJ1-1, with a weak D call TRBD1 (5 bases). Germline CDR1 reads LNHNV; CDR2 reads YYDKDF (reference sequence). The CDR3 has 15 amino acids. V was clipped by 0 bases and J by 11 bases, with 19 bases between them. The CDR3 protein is CATSREPGKVYGAFF. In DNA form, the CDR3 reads TGTGCCACCAGCAGAGAACCAGGGAAAGTATACGGGGCTTTCTTT.

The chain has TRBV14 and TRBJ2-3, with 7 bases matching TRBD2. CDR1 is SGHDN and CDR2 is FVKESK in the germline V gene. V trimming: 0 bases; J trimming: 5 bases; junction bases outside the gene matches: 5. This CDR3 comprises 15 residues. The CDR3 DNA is TGTGCCAGCAGCCAAGATCTAATAGCGGGAGATACGCAGTATTTT. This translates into CASSQDLIAGDTQYF.

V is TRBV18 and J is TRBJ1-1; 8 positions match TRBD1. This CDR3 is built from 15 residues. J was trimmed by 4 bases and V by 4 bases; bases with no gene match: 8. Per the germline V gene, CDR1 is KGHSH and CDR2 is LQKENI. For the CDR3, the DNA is TGTGCCAGCTCACGAGGACAGGGTTTGATCACTGAAGCTTTCTTT. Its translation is CASSRGQGLITEAFF.

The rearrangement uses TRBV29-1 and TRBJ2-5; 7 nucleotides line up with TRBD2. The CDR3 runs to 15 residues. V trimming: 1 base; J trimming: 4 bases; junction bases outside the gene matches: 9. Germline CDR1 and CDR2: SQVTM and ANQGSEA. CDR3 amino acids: CSVEGYGRRGETQYF. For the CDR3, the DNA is TGCAGCGTTGAAGGGTACGGGAGGAGAGGAGAGACCCAGTACTTC.

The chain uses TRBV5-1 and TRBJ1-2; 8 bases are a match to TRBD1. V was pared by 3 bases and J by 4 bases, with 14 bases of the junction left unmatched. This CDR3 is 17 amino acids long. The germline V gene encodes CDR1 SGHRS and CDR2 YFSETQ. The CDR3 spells CASSSPRSQDRGYGYTF. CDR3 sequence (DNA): TGCGCCAGCAGCTCACCCAGATCTCAAGACAGGGGCTATGGCTACACCTTC.